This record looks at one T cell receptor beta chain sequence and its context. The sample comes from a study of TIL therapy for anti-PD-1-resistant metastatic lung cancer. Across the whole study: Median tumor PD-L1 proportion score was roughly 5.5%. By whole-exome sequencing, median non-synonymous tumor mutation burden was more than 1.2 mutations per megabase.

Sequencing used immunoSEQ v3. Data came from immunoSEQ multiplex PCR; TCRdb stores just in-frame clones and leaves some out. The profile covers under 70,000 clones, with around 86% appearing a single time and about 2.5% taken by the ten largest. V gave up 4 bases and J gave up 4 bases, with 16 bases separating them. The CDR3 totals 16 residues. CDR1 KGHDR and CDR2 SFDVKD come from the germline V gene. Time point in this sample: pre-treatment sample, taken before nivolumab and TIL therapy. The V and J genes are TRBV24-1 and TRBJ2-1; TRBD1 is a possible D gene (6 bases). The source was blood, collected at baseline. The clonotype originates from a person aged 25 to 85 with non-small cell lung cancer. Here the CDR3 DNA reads TGTGCCACCAGTGACCACAGGGTCGGGGAATACAATGAGCAGTTCTTC. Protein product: CATSDHRVGEYNEQFF.